These 29 T cell receptor beta chains were all obtained from the same sample, sequenced in a study of human T cells and chemical hapten exposure (dated by TCRdb to the early 2020s). The time point label corresponds to: patch test 1, 2 weeks after DPC sensitization. The meaning of the sample's treatment or condition label: therapeutic diphenylcyclopropenone sensitization with weekly scalp DPC. The library was obtained by RACE. Sequenced on a NextSeq 500. Using fastp at Q25 and MiXCR, TCRdb reprocessed the public reads and kept productive beta chains. One record per CDR3 amino acid sequence lists the most common genes and DNA. Present in this sample are 80,000 or so distinct CDR3 sequences, around 10% of which were seen just once. Together, the top ten hold about 4.2% of the sample. This specimen was whole blood, taken in connection with sensitization to the hapten diphenylcyclopropenone (DPC). Every receptor here comes from a woman aged 45-65 years with alopecia areata. Some clones in this sample may be carry-over from other donors' samples.

The CDR3: CASISPRQAAPYEQYF. The DNA of the CDR3 is TGTGCCAGCATCTCTCCTCGACAGGCAGCTCCCTACGAGCAGTACTTC. The chain is built from TRBV6-2 or TRBV6-3 and TRBJ2-7, with a weak D call TRBD1 (6 bases). The V and J ends lost 7 bases and 2 bases respectively, with 21 bases between them. Germline-derived CDR1 and CDR2 are MNHEY and SVGEGT. The CDR3 runs 16 residues.

This clonotype was seen only a few times. The rearrangement joins TRBV7-2 to TRBJ2-7; the match to TRBD2 covers 8 bases. The CDR3 is 14 amino acids. CDR1 and CDR2 (germline): SGHTA, FQGNSA. With V trimmed by 2 bases and J by 3 bases, 3 bases remained unmatched. The CDR3 sequence: CASSLSSGNYEQYF. In nucleotides, the CDR3 is TGTGCCAGCAGCTTAAGTAGCGGGAACTACGAGCAGTACTTC.

The rearrangement joins TRBV7-2 to TRBJ1-2, with TRBD1 matching 7 bases. CDR1 and CDR2 from the germline V gene are SGHTA and FQGNSA. V trimming: 3 bases; J trimming: 5 bases; junction bases outside the gene matches: 3. The CDR3 loop spans 13 amino acids. In DNA form, the CDR3 reads TGTGCCAGCAGCTTGACAGGGAGGTATGGCTACACCTTC. Amino acid sequence: CASSLTGRYGYTF. Variable domain in full (rest from reference TRBV7-2 and TRBJ1-2): GAGVSQSPSNKVTEKGKDVELRCDPISGHTALYWYRQSLGQGLEFLIYFQGNSAPDKSGLPSDRFSAERTGGSVSTLTIQRTQQEDSAVYLCASSLTGRYGYTFGSGTRLTVV.

The chain is built from TRBV7-9 and TRBJ1-1; maybe TRBD1 (6 bases). Between the trimmed V and J ends, which lost 6 bases and 3 bases, there was a span of 14 bases. Germline V gene sequence: CDR1 SEHNR, CDR2 FQNEAQ (reference sequence). The CDR3 extends over 14 amino acids. In DNA, the CDR3 is TGTGCCAGCAGGCTCCGGGGGGCGGACACTGAAGCTTTCTTT. This translates into CASRLRGADTEAFF.

This clonotype has a count of ten or more. V is TRBV4-2 and J is TRBJ1-2; D may be TRBD1 (5 bases). Trimming removed 0 bases from V and 7 bases from J, with 15 bases in between. The CDR3 has 15 residues. The germline V gene encodes CDR1 LGHNA and CDR2 YNFKEQ. The CDR3 nucleotides read TGTGCCAGCAGCCAAGAAGGCGGGGGAGGAGTTGGCTACACCTTC. It codes for CASSQEGGGGVGYTF.

The chain joins TRBV20-1 to TRBJ2-1; TRBD2 agrees at 8 bases. The germline CDR1 and CDR2 sequences are DFQATT and SNEGSKA (reference sequence). The CDR3 loop spans 14 amino acids. V gave up 5 bases and J gave up 9 bases; unmatched junction bases: 12. The CDR3, as DNA: TGCAGTGCTCCAAGGGGACTAGTTGACGTTGAGCAGTTCTTC. Translated, it gives CSAPRGLVDVEQFF.

There are a few counts of this clonotype. The chain is built from TRBV12-3 or TRBV12-4 and TRBJ1-2, with 9 bases matching TRBD1. This CDR3 comprises 16 residues. The J segment lost 2 bases and the V segment lost 5 bases, leaving 9 bases of the junction unmatched. CDR3 residues: CASSRTGQGANYGYTF. The CDR3 DNA sequence: TGTGCCAGCAGTCGAACGGGACAGGGAGCCAACTATGGCTACACCTTC.

This clonotype showed up many times. The gene calls are TRBV14 and TRBJ2-1; 11 bases are a match to TRBD2. The V and J ends lost 4 bases and 10 bases, in that order; junction bases with no gene match: 9. The CDR3 consists of 15 residues. CDR1 is SGHDN and CDR2 is FVKESK in the germline V gene. CDR3 sequence reads: CASSPSSGGPREQFF. The CDR3, as DNA: TGTGCCAGCAGCCCATCTAGCGGGGGGCCTAGAGAGCAGTTCTTC. The variable domain in full, completed from reference TRBV14 and TRBJ2-1, reads EAGVTQFPSHSVIEKGQTVTLRCDPISGHDNLYWYRRVMGKEIKFLLHFVKESKQDESGMPNNRFLAERTGGTYSTLKVQPAELEDSGVYFCASSPSSGGPREQFFGPGTRLTVL.

In its sample, this clonotype was seen a few times. Here the CDR3 reads CSARQGGIGNQPQHF. In DNA form, the CDR3 reads TGCAGTGCTAGACAGGGGGGAATAGGCAATCAGCCCCAGCATTTT. The chain joins TRBV20-1 to TRBJ1-5; TRBD1 agrees at 7 bases. CDR3 length: 15 amino acids. CDR1 is DFQATT and CDR2 is SNEGSKA in the germline V gene (reference sequence). V lost 2 bases to trimming and J lost 2 bases; unmatched junction nucleotides: 6.

The chain has TRBV12-3 or TRBV12-4 and TRBJ1-2; no clear D gene. V was cut by 5 bases and J by 4 bases, with 17 bases left in between. This CDR3 contains 15 residues. The CDR3 loop reads CASSHRAYPGYGYTF. The CDR3 DNA reads TGTGCCAGCAGTCACCGGGCCTACCCGGGCTATGGCTACACCTTC.

V usage is TRBV19 and J usage is TRBJ2-2; D is perhaps TRBD1 (6 bases). The CDR3 runs 11 residues. The V and J ends lost 5 bases and 9 bases respectively, with 7 bases between them. The germline gives CDR1 LNHDA, CDR2 SQIVND (reference sequence). The CDR3 nucleotides read TGTGCCAGTAGTGGACAGTGGGAGCTGTTTTTT. Residues: CASSGQWELFF.

This clonotype was picked up many times. This chain links TRBV2 with TRBJ1-1, with D perhaps matching TRBD1 (5 bases). The germline V gene has CDR1 SNHLY and CDR2 FYNNEI. The CDR3 sequence is 11 residues long. The V end lost 8 bases, the J end lost 8 bases, and 12 bases lay between the germline ends. As DNA, the CDR3 is TGTGCCAGCGCCCGGGACTCGGAAGCTTTCTTT. Protein product: CASARDSEAFF.

There are many counts of this clonotype. The chain has TRBV20-1 and TRBJ2-7; 9 bases agree with TRBD2. This CDR3 has 17 residues. CDR1 and CDR2 (germline): DFQATT, SNEGSKA (reference sequence). J was trimmed by 3 bases and V by 0 bases; bases with no gene match: 12. The CDR3 is CSARDGGEAGGVYEQYF. In DNA, the CDR3 is TGCAGTGCTAGAGACGGGGGAGAAGCGGGAGGAGTCTACGAGCAGTACTTC.

This clonotype appeared many times. This chain uses TRBV6-2 or TRBV6-3 with TRBJ2-5; D is undetermined. Germline values: CDR1 MNHEY, CDR2 SVGEGT. The CDR3 loop spans 13 amino acids. The V gene lost 6 bases and the J gene lost 1 base, with 9 bases spanning the gap. CDR3 loop: CASSRDFQETQYF. The CDR3 DNA is TGTGCCAGCAGCCGCGACTTCCAAGAGACCCAGTACTTC.

This clonotype was seen many times. The chain carries TRBV2 and TRBJ1-6; tentatively, D is TRBD1 (5 bases). Trimming removed 2 bases from V and 9 bases from J, with 11 bases in between. Germline lookup yields CDR1 SNHLY and CDR2 FYNNEI. This CDR3 is built from 14 residues. The CDR3 sequence: CASSESGASSPLHF. The CDR3 nucleotides read TGTGCCAGCAGTGAAAGCGGGGCGTCTTCACCCCTCCACTTT.

This clonotype was found many times. The chain links TRBV27 to TRBJ1-1; tentative D call: TRBD1 (5 bases). Trimming pared 7 bases from V and 2 bases from J, leaving 8 bases between. The CDR3 sequence is 12 residues long. The germline V gene encodes CDR1 MNHEY and CDR2 SMNVEV (reference sequence). CDR3 sequence reads: CASNGHNTEAFF. The CDR3, as DNA: TGTGCCAGCAATGGACATAACACTGAAGCTTTCTTT.

This clonotype came up many times. This sequence joins TRBV11-2 and TRBJ2-2, with unresolved D. There are 16 residues in the CDR3. V lost 0 bases, J lost 1 base, and 9 bases lay in between. The germline V gene encodes CDR1 SGHAT and CDR2 FQNNGV. CDR3 amino acids: CASSLDRAKNTGELFF. CDR3 nucleotide sequence: TGTGCCAGCAGCTTAGATAGGGCCAAGAACACCGGGGAGCTGTTTTTT.

This clonotype was observed a handful of times. The chain couples TRBV28 to TRBJ1-2; D is uncertain. V shed 4 bases and J shed 0 bases, with 9 bases lying between them. From germline, CDR1 is MDHEN and CDR2 SYDVKM. The CDR3 runs to 14 residues. As DNA, the CDR3 is TGTGCCAGCAGTTCCTACATTTCTAACTATGGCTACACCTTC. The encoded protein is CASSSYISNYGYTF.

This clonotype was picked up many times. This rearrangement joins TRBV3-1 to TRBJ1-1; D ambiguous. V lost 1 base to trimming and J lost 1 base, with 13 bases between them. The CDR3 length is 16 residues. In germline, CDR1 is LGHDT, CDR2 YNNKEL (reference sequence). This chain's CDR3 is CASSQGASLRNTEAFF. CDR3 coding DNA: TGTGCCAGCAGCCAAGGGGCGTCCCTCCGGAACACTGAAGCTTTCTTT.

This clonotype occurred a few times. The rearrangement uses TRBV30 and TRBJ1-1; a possible D gene is TRBD1 (5 bases). Trimming shortened V by 1 base and J by 5 bases, and 14 bases separated the two germline ends. CDR1 and CDR2 from the germline V gene are GTSNPN and SVGIG (reference sequence). CDR3 size: 14 residues. This chain's CDR3 is CAWSGGGGRTEAFF. CDR3 bases: TGTGCCTGGAGTGGCGGGGGGGGAAGGACTGAAGCTTTCTTT.

This clonotype was detected only a few times. The CDR3 region has the DNA TGTGCCAGCACCCCCTCCGCAGGGGGAACTTACGAGCAGTACTTC. Translation gives CASTPSAGGTYEQYF. V is TRBV7-6 and J is TRBJ2-7; 7 nucleotides line up with TRBD1. The germline gives CDR1 SGHVS, CDR2 FNYEAQ. V lost 7 bases to trimming and J lost 4 bases; unmatched junction nucleotides: 13. The CDR3 spans 15 residues.

This clonotype was seen repeatedly, ten times or more. The V call is TRBV6-2 or TRBV6-3, the J call TRBJ1-1, with 10 bases that match TRBD1. In germline, CDR1 is MNHEY, CDR2 SVGEGT. The CDR3 totals 15 residues. V lost 6 bases and J lost 1; bases outside the gene matches: 5. The CDR3 region is CASRGTGVGNTEAFF. CDR3 coding DNA: TGTGCCAGCAGGGGGACAGGGGTCGGGAACACTGAAGCTTTCTTT.

The gene calls are TRBV7-6 and TRBJ2-7; no clear D. Trimming took off 1 base at V and 3 bases at J, with 16 bases between the two ends. Germline values: CDR1 SGHVS, CDR2 FNYEAQ. This CDR3 has 16 amino acids. CDR3 amino acids: CASSLGGRFKVYEQYF. The DNA of the CDR3 is TGTGCCAGCAGCTTAGGCGGCAGGTTTAAGGTCTACGAGCAGTACTTC.

DNA of the CDR3: TGCAGCGTGGACAGGGGGCGGGAGCAGTACTTC. As protein: CSVDRGREQYF. The rearrangement uses TRBV29-1 and TRBJ2-7; 11 bases align to TRBD1. Per germline, CDR1 SQVTM and CDR2 ANQGSEA. The CDR3 loop spans 11 amino acids. Trimming cost V 6 bases and J 7 bases; bases outside gene matches: 2.

This clonotype was detected once. The chain is built from TRBV28 and TRBJ1-1; 7 bases map to TRBD1. The V and J ends lost 7 bases and 0 bases, in that order; junction bases with no gene match: 5. Germline V gene sequence: CDR1 MDHEN, CDR2 SYDVKM. The CDR3 runs to 14 residues. CDR3 nucleotides: TGTGCCAGCAAAGGGGGCCTAATGAACACTGAAGCTTTCTTT. Translated, it gives CASKGGLMNTEAFF.

This clonotype has just a few counts. CDR3 residues: CASSLAGGPGEQFF. The CDR3 bases are TGCGCCAGCAGTCTAGCGGGAGGGCCAGGAGAGCAGTTCTTC. The genes are TRBV10-1 and TRBJ2-1; 12 bases are a match to TRBD2. Trimming at V came to 5 bases and at J to 10 bases, leaving 6 bases not matched to a gene. The CDR3 totals 14 residues. Looked up from germline, CDR1 is WNHNN and CDR2 is SYGVQD (reference sequence).

This clonotype has more than one count but fewer than ten. CDR3 DNA: TGTGCCAGCTCACCACCGGAGGGGAACAATGAGCAGTTCTTC. Translation: CASSPPEGNNEQFF. V usage is TRBV18 and J usage is TRBJ2-1, with TRBD2 as a possible D gene (6 bases). From germline, CDR1 is KGHSH and CDR2 LQKENI. The CDR3 length is 14 residues. V lost 0 bases, J lost 5 bases, and 8 bases lay in between.

This clonotype was seen ten or more times. The chain combines TRBV5-1 with TRBJ1-1, with D possibly TRBD1 on 5 matching bases. From germline, CDR1 is SGHRS and CDR2 YFSETQ. The length of the CDR3 is 14 residues. Trimming took 0 bases from V and 3 from J, leaving 9 bases between them. CDR3 nucleotide sequence: TGCGCCAGCAGCTTGGAATGGGGGGACACTGAAGCTTTCTTT. Encoded protein: CASSLEWGDTEAFF.

The table lists this clonotype with a few counts. The CDR3 loop reads CSAREPTGYQETQYF. CDR3 bases: TGCAGTGCTAGAGAACCTACAGGATACCAAGAGACCCAGTACTTC. The rearrangement joins TRBV20-1 to TRBJ2-5; D may be TRBD1 (5 bases). V lost 0 bases to trimming and J lost 0 bases, with 11 bases between them. This CDR3 is 15 amino acids long. Per germline, CDR1 DFQATT and CDR2 SNEGSKA (reference sequence).